A selection of T cell receptor beta chains follows, all from one sample in a study of regulatory T cells in long-lasting Graves disease. One entry per CDR3 protein results from TCRdb running MiXCR on the multiplex PCR reads. The table has approximately 470,000 distinct CDR3 sequences, around 15% seen once. The same data also contributed to another study, on T cells in Graves' hyperthyroidism and ophthalmopathy.

The input for sequencing was peripheral blood mononuclear cells (PBMCs), taken at new diagnosis, from a patient treated with antithyroid drugs. The receptor source for this set is a man aged 40-55 years with Graves disease. CDR3s include the opening cysteine and the closing phenylalanine or tryptophan.

V gene | CDR3 protein
TRBV2 | CASSDQLITIGKLFF
TRBV28 | CASSLLDSNQPQHF
TRBV28 | CASSSVGETQYF
TRBV5-1 | CASSLAGTGTDTQYF
TRBV5-1 | CASSLEQARETQYF
TRBV20-1 | CSATTKGQGSHEQYF
TRBV28 | CASSLAGANTEAFF
TRBV29-1 | CSVTSGRAGSYNEQFF
TRBV11-2 | CASSPWTGPTGELFF
TRBV12-3/TRBV12-4 | CASRASSGASYNEQFF
TRBV20-1 | CSARRNGASAKNIQYF
TRBV18 | CASSPTSGSTEQFF
TRBV6-1 | CASRTGLPTGELFF
TRBV7-9 | CASSSWGGNSRPATDTQYF
TRBV19 | CARREISFLGFDEQFF
TRBV7-9 | CASSMGRGQLAGVSHEQYF
TRBV2 | CASRETGSAEAFF
TRBV15 | CATSPERAMNTEAFF
TRBV27 | CASRRRQGDTEAFF
TRBV9 | CASGVSYTGELFF
TRBV7-6 | CASSLVGAGGDFETQYF
TRBV7-9 | CASSPTTFTTNEKLFF
TRBV5-4 | CASSLGQEGSYGYTF
TRBV24-1 | CATSDSRPSKLNEQFF
TRBV10-3 | CAISESPPKNTGELFF
TRBV10-3 | CAIRGQEGTGELFF
TRBV19 | CASSIGFGPYEQYF
TRBV28 | CASRRGATNEKLFF
TRBV5-1 | CASTTSDGANVLTF
TRBV4-2 | CASSLTGRQTEKLFF
TRBV3-1 | CASSQGGRQAGHF
TRBV20-1 | CSARDHAGGPQETQYF
TRBV3-1 | CASSQEAGGSETQYF
TRBV5-1 | CASSLMSGGYNEQFF
TRBV3-1 | CASSQVGTSSYNEQFF
TRBV7-9 | CASRHSRSGNTIYF
TRBV12-3/TRBV12-4 | CASSPAGTGYTF